This T cell receptor beta chain comes out of a study of blood T cells in healthy people across ages. PCR was performed a second time for about 6 to 12 cycles using a sample-barcoded 5' primer and a J-beta primer mix. TCRdb passed the 5' RACE reads through MiXCR, listing each CDR3 protein once. The table lists roughly 1,800,000 distinct CDR3 sequences, around 50% of them singletons, with approximately 2% in the top ten. Per germline, CDR1 MDHEN and CDR2 SYDVKM. CDR3 size: 14 residues. Trimming took off 2 bases at V and 5 bases at J, with 13 bases between the two ends. The sequence was collected from a woman in her thirties or forties in good health. The source material was blood. The genes are TRBV28 and TRBJ2-7, with D perhaps matching TRBD1 (6 bases). CDR3 DNA sequence: TGTGCCAGCAGTTTAAGGGGGTTGGGAAACGAGCAGTACTTC. As protein: CASSLRGLGNEQYF.